A selection of T cell receptor beta chains follows, all from one sample in a study of OX40 agonist ivuxolimab in advanced cancers. Profiled with immunoSEQ multiplex PCR; TCRdb holds only in-frame clones, not every one. The sample shows roughly 42,000 clones, 86% of them seen only once. The specimen comprised CD4+ or CD8+ T cells sorted from blood, sampled in a trial of the OX40 agonist ivuxolimab. These receptors were taken from an adult with an advanced solid tumor such as melanoma, head and neck, liver or kidney cancer. Each CDR3 is given with its conserved first and last residue. The D gene is left open where the match is weak. Not every row has a clone size; where given, it reads once, few, many or a size class.

CDR3 DNA	CDR3 protein	J gene	V gene	D gene	clone size
TGTGCCAGCAGCGACGGAGGGCCCGAGCAGTACTTC	CASSDGGPEQYF	TRBJ2-7	TRBV5-4	NA	NA
TGTGCCAGCAGCTTCGACAGGGGGCGCTTTGGAGACTTC	CASSFDRGRFGDF	TRBJ1-2	TRBV7-9	TRBD1	NA
TGTGCCAGCAGCCCAGGGGGGGCTGAAGCTTTCTTT	CASSPGGAEAFF	TRBJ1-1	TRBV9	TRBD1	NA
TGTGCCAGCAGTTTACGCGGGGGGACCAACACCGGGGAGCTGTTTTTT	CASSLRGGTNTGELFF	TRBJ2-2	TRBV6-5	TRBD2	NA
TGCAGTGTCGGGACAGATGGCTACACCTTC	CSVGTDGYTF	TRBJ1-2	TRBV20-1	TRBD1	NA
TGTGCCTCGAGGGTGGTGGGGGGGCCAGATACGCAGTATTTT	CASRVVGGPDTQYF	TRBJ2-3	TRBV6-5	NA	NA
TGTGCCAGCAGCTCGCTCGGGGGGGGAACAGATACGCAGTATTTT	CASSSLGGGTDTQYF	TRBJ2-3	TRBV7-9	TRBD2	NA
TGCAGCGTTGGATCGGGGATGAACACTGAAGCTTTCTTT	CSVGSGMNTEAFF	TRBJ1-1	TRBV29-1	NA	few
TGTGCCCGGGGGGACTTATCCTATGGCTACACCTTC	CARGDLSYGYTF	TRBJ1-2	TRBV30	NA	NA
TGTGCCAGCAGTATACGGGACGGCAATCAGCCCCAGCATTTT	CASSIRDGNQPQHF	TRBJ1-5	TRBV28	NA	NA
TGTGCCAGCAGCTTCATGGACAGGGTTTATGGCTACACCTTC	CASSFMDRVYGYTF	TRBJ1-2	TRBV7-9	TRBD1	NA
TGCGCCAGCAGCCAAGATAAGATTACCTACGAGCAGTACTTC	CASSQDKITYEQYF	TRBJ2-7	TRBV4-3	NA	NA
TGTGCCAGCACCCTAAGGGACTTAAACTACGAGCAGTACTTC	CASTLRDLNYEQYF	TRBJ2-7	TRBV6-1	NA	NA
TGTGCCAGCAGCCAGGGGAGAACAGATACGCAGTATTTT	CASSQGRTDTQYF	TRBJ2-3	TRBV14	NA	NA
TGCGCCAGCAGCCCAATCGACAGGGGAACTGGAAACACCATATATTTT	CASSPIDRGTGNTIYF	TRBJ1-3	TRBV4-3	TRBD1	once
TGTGCCAGCAGCTTAGAGGTCGGCACAGATACGCAGTATTTT	CASSLEVGTDTQYF	TRBJ2-3	TRBV7-9	NA	NA
TGTGCCAGCAGCCCTCTTAGTATCGGGGCGGAAGCTTTCTTT	CASSPLSIGAEAFF	TRBJ1-1	TRBV7-2	NA	NA
TGTGCCAGCAGTTCAACAGGGCTTAATGAAAAACTGTTTTTT	CASSSTGLNEKLFF	TRBJ1-4	TRBV6-5	NA	NA
TGTGCCAGCAGTTCTCAGGGGTGGGGCTACACCTTC	CASSSQGWGYTF	TRBJ1-2	TRBV27	NA	NA
TGTGCCAGCAGCCGTGGGAGGAGCTCTGGAAACACCATATATTTT	CASSRGRSSGNTIYF	TRBJ1-3	TRBV7-6	NA	NA
TGTGCCAGCAGCTTGGAGGGACAGGGTTTTATCGGGGAGCTGTTTTTT	CASSLEGQGFIGELFF	TRBJ2-2	TRBV5-5	TRBD1	NA
TGTGCCAGCAGCTCGGACAACCTCCAAGGCGCAGCAACTAATGAAAAACTGTTTTTT	CASSSDNLQGAATNEKLFF	TRBJ1-4	TRBV7-9	NA	once
TGCGCCAGCAGCCAAGAGTGGCAGTTCTACAATGAGCAGTTCTTC	CASSQEWQFYNEQFF	TRBJ2-1	TRBV4-1	NA	NA
TGTGCCAGTAGTACCACGGGGACAGTCCAGGTAGTGGGCTACACCTTC	CASSTTGTVQVVGYTF	TRBJ1-2	TRBV19	TRBD1	NA
TGCGCCAGCAGCCAAGCCCTCGTTAATTCACCCCTCCACTTT	CASSQALVNSPLHF	TRBJ1-6	TRBV4-3	NA	few
TGCAGCGTAGAAGCGCATCATGGCTACACCTTC	CSVEAHHGYTF	TRBJ1-2	TRBV29-1	NA	NA
TGTGCCAGTAACCCCGGGAACTATGGCTACACCTTC	CASNPGNYGYTF	TRBJ1-2	TRBV19	NA	NA
TGTGCCAGCACCGATTTCGGCCGAACGGGCGAGCAGTACTTC	CASTDFGRTGEQYF	TRBJ2-7	TRBV7-8	NA	NA
TGTGCCAGCAGCCCAGGGGTGTCCTACAATGAGCAGTTCTTC	CASSPGVSYNEQFF	TRBJ2-1	TRBV4-2	NA	NA
TGTGCCAGCAGCTTTGTGGGACAGGGTTACAATGAGCAGTTCTTC	CASSFVGQGYNEQFF	TRBJ2-1	TRBV11-2	TRBD1	NA
TGTGCCAGCAAACCCAATCAACAGGGAGCTAATGAAAAACTGTTTTTT	CASKPNQQGANEKLFF	TRBJ1-4	TRBV7-8	NA	NA
TGTGCCAGTAGGCCAATCCGGGACGCTAACACTGAAGCTTTCTTT	CASRPIRDANTEAFF	TRBJ1-1	TRBV19	NA	NA
TGTGCCAGTAGTATACGGGGGGAAATTGATGCCCAACGCCACAATGAGCAGTTCTTC	CASSIRGEIDAQRHNEQFF	TRBJ2-1	TRBV19	TRBD2	NA
TGTGCCACCAGCAGGGCGGAGTGGACAGGGAACGATGAGCAGTTCTTC	CATSRAEWTGNDEQFF	TRBJ2-1	TRBV15	TRBD1	NA
TGTGCCAGCAGCCCCTTTACCTCAGGGATCAGCGAGCAGTACTTC	CASSPFTSGISEQYF	TRBJ2-7	TRBV6-5	NA	NA
TGTGCCAGCAGCCGCGGGACAGGGGCTGGCTATGGCTACACCTTC	CASSRGTGAGYGYTF	TRBJ1-2	TRBV7-3	TRBD1	NA
TGTGCCAGCAGTTTGAGACAGGGGGAAAGTTATGGCTACACCTTC	CASSLRQGESYGYTF	TRBJ1-2	TRBV28	TRBD1	NA
TGTGCCAGCGGGACAGTCTCCTACGAGCAGTACTTC	CASGTVSYEQYF	TRBJ2-7	TRBV5-6	TRBD1	NA
TGTGCCAGCAGGGGACAGGGTAACTTATGGAACTATGGCTACACCTTC	CASRGQGNLWNYGYTF	TRBJ1-2	TRBV2	TRBD1	NA
TGTGCCAGCAGTTATTACAGGGGGGCTGAAGCTTTCTTT	CASSYYRGAEAFF	TRBJ1-1	TRBV6-5	TRBD1	NA
TGCGCCAGCAGCCAAGAAACAGGGGGTGGAGAGCAGTTCTTC	CASSQETGGGEQFF	TRBJ2-1	TRBV5-1	TRBD1	NA
TGTACCAGCAGTTTGCACAAGGACCTACTACTCTATGGCTACACCTTC	CTSSLHKDLLLYGYTF	TRBJ1-2	TRBV27	NA	NA
TGCGCCAGCAGCTTTATGGCCCTCGACAGGGACAGCTCCTACGAGCAGTACTTC	CASSFMALDRDSSYEQYF	TRBJ2-7	TRBV4-3	TRBD1	NA
TGTGCCAGCAGCCACACGGCGGGCGAGCAGTACTTC	CASSHTAGEQYF	TRBJ2-7	TRBV4-2	NA	once
TGTGCCAGCAGCGTAGGGCTAGCGGGGGTCCCAAAGTACCAAGAGACCCAGTACTTC	CASSVGLAGVPKYQETQYF	TRBJ2-5	TRBV9	TRBD2	NA
TGTGCCAGCAGTACCCAAGGGACAGGCCATGGCTACACCTTC	CASSTQGTGHGYTF	TRBJ1-2	TRBV6-5	TRBD1	once
TGTGCCAGCAGCTCCCGACCCGGGACACCTAGCTCCTACGAGCAGTACTTC	CASSSRPGTPSSYEQYF	TRBJ2-7	TRBV9	NA	NA
TGTGCCAGCACTCTAACGGGCGGGGAGCAGTACTTC	CASTLTGGEQYF	TRBJ2-7	TRBV11-2	NA	few
TGTGCCAGCAGCTTGGCGGCAGGATCCTACGAGCAGTACTTC	CASSLAAGSYEQYF	TRBJ2-7	TRBV5-5	NA	NA
TGTGCCAGCACCCCCGGGACAGGGTATCCCGGGGAGCTGTTTTTT	CASTPGTGYPGELFF	TRBJ2-2	TRBV28	TRBD1	NA
TGTGCCAGCGGACCGGTGGGGGGTGGAGGGGAGACCCAGTACTTC	CASGPVGGGGETQYF	TRBJ2-5	TRBV5-4	NA	NA
TGTGCCAGCAGGATCAGGGACTCTGGGGCCAACGTCCTGACTTTC	CASRIRDSGANVLTF	TRBJ2-6	TRBV27	NA	NA
TGTGCCAGTAGTCCCTTTAGAGGTTACCGAATATTCGAGCAGTACTTC	CASSPFRGYRIFEQYF	TRBJ2-7	TRBV19	NA	NA
TGTGCCATCAGTGAGTCTGGGATTATTGACCCCGAGCAGTACTTC	CAISESGIIDPEQYF	TRBJ2-7	TRBV10-3	NA	once
TGTGCCAGCAGCCACCGACAGGGAGTACTGGAGAATGAGCAGTTCTTC	CASSHRQGVLENEQFF	TRBJ2-1	TRBV14	TRBD1	NA